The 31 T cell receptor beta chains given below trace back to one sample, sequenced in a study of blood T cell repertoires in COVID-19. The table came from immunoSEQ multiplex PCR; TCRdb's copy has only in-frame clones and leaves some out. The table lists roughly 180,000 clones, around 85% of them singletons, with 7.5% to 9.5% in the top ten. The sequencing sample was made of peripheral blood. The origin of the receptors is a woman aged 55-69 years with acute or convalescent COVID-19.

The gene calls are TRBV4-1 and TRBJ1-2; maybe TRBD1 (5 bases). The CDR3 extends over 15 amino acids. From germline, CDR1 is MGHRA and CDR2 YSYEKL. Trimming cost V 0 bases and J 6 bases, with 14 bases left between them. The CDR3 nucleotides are TGCGCCAGCAGCCAAGATCCAGACAGTAGTAATGGCTACACCTTC. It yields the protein CASSQDPDSSNGYTF.

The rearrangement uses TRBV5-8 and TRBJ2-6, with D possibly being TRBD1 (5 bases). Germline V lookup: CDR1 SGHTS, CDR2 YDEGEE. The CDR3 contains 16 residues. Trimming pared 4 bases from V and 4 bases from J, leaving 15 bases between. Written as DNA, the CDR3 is TGTGCCAGCAGCCCAGGATCAGGGATGGGGGCCAACGTCCTGACTTTC. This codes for CASSPGSGMGANVLTF.

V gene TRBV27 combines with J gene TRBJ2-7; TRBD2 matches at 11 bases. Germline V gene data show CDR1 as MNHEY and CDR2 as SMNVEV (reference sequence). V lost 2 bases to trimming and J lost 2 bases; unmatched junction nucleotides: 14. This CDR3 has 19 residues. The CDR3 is CASSLRGHPGLAEPYEQYV. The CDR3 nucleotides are TGTGCCAGCAGTTTACGAGGGCACCCGGGACTAGCGGAGCCCTACGAGCAGTACGTC.

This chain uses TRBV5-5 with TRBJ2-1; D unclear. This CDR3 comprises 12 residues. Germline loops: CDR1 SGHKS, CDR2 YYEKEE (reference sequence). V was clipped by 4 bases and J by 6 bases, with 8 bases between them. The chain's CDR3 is CASSPHPNEQFF. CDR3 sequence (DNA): TGTGCCAGCAGCCCACACCCCAATGAGCAGTTCTTC.

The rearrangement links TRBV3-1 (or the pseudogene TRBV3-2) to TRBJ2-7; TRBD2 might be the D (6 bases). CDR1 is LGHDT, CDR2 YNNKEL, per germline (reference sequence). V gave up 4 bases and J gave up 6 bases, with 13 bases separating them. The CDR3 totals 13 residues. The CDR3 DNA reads TGTGCCAGCAGCCGCCAACTAGCTTCCGAGCAGTACGTC. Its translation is CASSRQLASEQYV.

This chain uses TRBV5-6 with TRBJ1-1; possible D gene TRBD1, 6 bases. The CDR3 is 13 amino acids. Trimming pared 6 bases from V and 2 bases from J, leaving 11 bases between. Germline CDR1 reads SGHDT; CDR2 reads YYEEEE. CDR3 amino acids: CASNRQDNTEAFF. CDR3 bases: TGTGCCAGCAACCGACAGGATAACACTGAAGCTTTCTTT.

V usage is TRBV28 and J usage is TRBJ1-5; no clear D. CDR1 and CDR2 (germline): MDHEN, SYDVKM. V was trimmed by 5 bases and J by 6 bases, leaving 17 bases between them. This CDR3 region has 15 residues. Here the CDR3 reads CASSRHPGGSQPQHF. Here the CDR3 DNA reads TGTGCCAGCAGTCGGCATCCGGGAGGTAGTCAGCCCCAGCATTTT.

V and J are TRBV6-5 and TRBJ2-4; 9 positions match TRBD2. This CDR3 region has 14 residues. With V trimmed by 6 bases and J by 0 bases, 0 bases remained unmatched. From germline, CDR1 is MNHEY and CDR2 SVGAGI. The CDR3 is CASRLAGAKNIQYF. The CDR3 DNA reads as TGTGCCAGCAGACTAGCGGGAGCCAAAAACATTCAGTACTTC.

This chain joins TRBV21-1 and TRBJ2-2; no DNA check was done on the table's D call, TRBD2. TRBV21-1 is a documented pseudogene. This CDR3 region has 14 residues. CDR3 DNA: TGTGCCAGCGGAGTCTACCTCCCCCCCGGGGAGCTGTTTTTT. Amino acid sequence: CASGVYLPPGELFF.

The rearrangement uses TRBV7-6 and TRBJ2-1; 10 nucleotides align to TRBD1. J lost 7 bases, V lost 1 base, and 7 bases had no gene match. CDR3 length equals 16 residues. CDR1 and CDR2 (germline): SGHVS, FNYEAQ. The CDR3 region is CASSLEGQGLWNEQFF. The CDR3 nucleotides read TGTGCCAGCAGCTTAGAGGGACAGGGGTTGTGGAATGAGCAGTTCTTC.

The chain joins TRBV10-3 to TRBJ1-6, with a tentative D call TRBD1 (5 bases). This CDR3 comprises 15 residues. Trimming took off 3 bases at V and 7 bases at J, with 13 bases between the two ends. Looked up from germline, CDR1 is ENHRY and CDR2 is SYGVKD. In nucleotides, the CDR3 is TGTGCCATCAGTGATCAGGGTCGTTCAAATTCACCCCTCCACTTT. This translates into CAISDQGRSNSPLHF.

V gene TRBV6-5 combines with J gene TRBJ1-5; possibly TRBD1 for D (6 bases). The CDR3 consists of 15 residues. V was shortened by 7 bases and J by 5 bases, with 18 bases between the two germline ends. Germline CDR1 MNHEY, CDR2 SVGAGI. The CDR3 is CASTPGGGLYQPQHF. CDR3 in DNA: TGTGCCAGCACCCCCGGGGGGGGGCTATATCAGCCCCAGCATTTT.

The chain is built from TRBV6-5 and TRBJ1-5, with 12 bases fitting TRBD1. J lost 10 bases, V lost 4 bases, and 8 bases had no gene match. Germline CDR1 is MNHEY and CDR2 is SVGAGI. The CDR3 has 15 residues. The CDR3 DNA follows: TGTGCCAGCAGTTCCGGGACAGGGGGCTCCGTACCCCAGCATTTT. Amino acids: CASSSGTGGSVPQHF.

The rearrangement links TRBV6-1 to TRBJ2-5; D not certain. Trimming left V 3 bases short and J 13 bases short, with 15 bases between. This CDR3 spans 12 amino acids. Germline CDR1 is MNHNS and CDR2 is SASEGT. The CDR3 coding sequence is TGTGCCAGCAGTGATCCCGTGACATATTGGTACTTC. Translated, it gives CASSDPVTYWYF.

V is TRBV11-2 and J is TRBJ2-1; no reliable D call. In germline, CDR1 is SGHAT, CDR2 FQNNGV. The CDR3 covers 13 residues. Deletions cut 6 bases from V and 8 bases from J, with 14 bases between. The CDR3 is CASSSASGYEQFF. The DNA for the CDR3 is TGTGCCAGCAGTTCTGCTAGTGGGTATGAGCAGTTCTTC. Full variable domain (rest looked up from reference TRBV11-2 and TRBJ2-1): EAGVAQSPRYKIIEKRQSVAFWCNPISGHATLYWYQQILGQGPKLLIQFQNNGVVDDSQLPKDRFSAERLKGVDSTLKIQPAKLEDSAVYLCASSSASGYEQFFGPGTRLTVL.

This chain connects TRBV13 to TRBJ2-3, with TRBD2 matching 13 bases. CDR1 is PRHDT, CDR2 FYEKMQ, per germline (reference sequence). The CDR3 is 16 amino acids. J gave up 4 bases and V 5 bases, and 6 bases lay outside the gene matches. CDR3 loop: CASSPRTSGSADTQYF. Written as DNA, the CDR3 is TGTGCCAGCAGCCCTCGGACTAGCGGGAGTGCAGATACGCAGTATTTT.

CDR3 DNA sequence: TGCGCCAGCAGCTTGCACAGGACCGGGGAGCTGTTTTTT. Its translation is CASSLHRTGELFF. The chain couples TRBV5-1 to TRBJ2-2, with D possibly being TRBD1 (5 bases). The length of the CDR3 is 13 residues. V was clipped by 1 base and J by 5 bases, with 6 bases between them. From germline, CDR1 is SGHRS and CDR2 YFSETQ.

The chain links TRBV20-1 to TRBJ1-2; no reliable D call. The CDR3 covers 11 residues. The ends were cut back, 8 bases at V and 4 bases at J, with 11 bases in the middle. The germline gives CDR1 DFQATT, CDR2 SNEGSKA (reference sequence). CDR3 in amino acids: CSTSTGYGYTF. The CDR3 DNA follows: TGCAGTACGTCGACGGGCTATGGCTACACCTTC.

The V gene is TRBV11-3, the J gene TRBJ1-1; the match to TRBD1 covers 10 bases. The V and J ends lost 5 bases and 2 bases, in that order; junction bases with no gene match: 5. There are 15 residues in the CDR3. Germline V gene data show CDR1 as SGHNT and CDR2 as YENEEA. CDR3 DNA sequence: TGTGCCAGCAGCACTTGGGACAGGGGAAACACTGAAGCTTTCTTT. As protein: CASSTWDRGNTEAFF. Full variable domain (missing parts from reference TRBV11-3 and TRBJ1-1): EAGVVQSPRYKIIEKKQPVAFWCNPISGHNTLYWYLQNLGQGPELLIRYENEEAVDDSQLPKDRFSAERLKGVDSTLKIQPAELGDSAVYLCASSTWDRGNTEAFFGQGTRLTVV.

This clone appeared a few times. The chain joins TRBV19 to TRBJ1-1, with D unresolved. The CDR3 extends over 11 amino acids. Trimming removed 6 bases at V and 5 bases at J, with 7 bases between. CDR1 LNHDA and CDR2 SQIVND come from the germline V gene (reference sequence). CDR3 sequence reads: CASSGWTEAFF. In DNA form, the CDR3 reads TGTGCCAGTAGCGGTTGGACTGAAGCTTTCTTT.

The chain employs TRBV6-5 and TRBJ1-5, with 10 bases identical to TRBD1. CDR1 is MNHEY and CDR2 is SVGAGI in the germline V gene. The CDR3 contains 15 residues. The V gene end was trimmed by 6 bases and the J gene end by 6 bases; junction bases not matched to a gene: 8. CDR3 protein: CASRGTGEAGQPQHF. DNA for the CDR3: TGTGCCAGCAGGGGGACAGGGGAAGCCGGTCAGCCCCAGCATTTT.

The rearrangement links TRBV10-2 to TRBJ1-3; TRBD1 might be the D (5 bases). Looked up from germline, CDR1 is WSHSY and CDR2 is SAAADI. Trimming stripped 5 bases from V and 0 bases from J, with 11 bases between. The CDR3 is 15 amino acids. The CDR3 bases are TGCGCCAGCAGTTTGACAGCGACCTCTGGAAACACCATATATTTT. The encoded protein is CASSLTATSGNTIYF.

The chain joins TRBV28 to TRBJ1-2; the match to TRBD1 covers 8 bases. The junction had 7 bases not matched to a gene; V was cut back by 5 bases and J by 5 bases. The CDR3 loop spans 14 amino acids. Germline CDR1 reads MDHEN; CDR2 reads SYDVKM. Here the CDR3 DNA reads TGTGCCAGCAGTGCCTCGGGACAGGTATATGGCTACACCTTC. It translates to CASSASGQVYGYTF.

The CDR3 coding sequence is TGTGCCAGCAGCCATAGAGGGACTGGAAACACCATATATTTT. This encodes CASSHRGTGNTIYF. V gene TRBV3-1 (or the pseudogene TRBV3-2) combines with J gene TRBJ1-3; no firm D call. This CDR3 has 14 residues. Germline V gives CDR1 LGHDT, CDR2 YNNKEL (reference sequence). V was clipped by 3 bases and J by 2 bases, with 8 bases between them.

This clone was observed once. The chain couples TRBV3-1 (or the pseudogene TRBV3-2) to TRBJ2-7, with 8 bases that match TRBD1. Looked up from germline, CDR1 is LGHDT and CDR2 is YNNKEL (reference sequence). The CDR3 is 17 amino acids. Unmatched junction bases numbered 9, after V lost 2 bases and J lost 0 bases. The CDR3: CASSQRYGGQGSYEQYF. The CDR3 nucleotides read TGTGCCAGCAGCCAAAGATACGGTGGACAGGGCTCCTACGAGCAGTACTTC.

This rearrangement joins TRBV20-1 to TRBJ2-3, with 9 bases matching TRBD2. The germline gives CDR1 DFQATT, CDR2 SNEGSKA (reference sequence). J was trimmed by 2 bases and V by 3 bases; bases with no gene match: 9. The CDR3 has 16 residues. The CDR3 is CSASELIAGVTDTQYF. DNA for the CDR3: TGCAGTGCTAGTGAATTAATAGCGGGAGTCACAGATACGCAGTATTTT.

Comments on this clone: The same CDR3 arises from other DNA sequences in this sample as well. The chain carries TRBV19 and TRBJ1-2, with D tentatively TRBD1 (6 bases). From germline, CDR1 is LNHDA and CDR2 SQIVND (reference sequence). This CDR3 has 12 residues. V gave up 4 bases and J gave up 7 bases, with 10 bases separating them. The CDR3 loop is CASSRTGSGYTF. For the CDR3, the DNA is TGTGCCAGTAGTAGAACAGGGTCTGGCTACACCTTC.

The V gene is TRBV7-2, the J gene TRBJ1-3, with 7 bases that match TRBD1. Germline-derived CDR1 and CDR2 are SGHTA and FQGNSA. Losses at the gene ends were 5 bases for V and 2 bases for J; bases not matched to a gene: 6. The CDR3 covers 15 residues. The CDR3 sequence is CASSRDRVTGNTIYF. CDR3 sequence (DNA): TGTGCCAGCAGCCGTGACAGGGTTACTGGAAACACCATATATTTT.

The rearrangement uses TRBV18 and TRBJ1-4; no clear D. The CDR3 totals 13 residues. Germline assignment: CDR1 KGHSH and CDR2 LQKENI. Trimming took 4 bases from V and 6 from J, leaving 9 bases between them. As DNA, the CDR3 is TGTGCCAGCTCACGTCGGGGAGATGAAAAACTGTTTTTT. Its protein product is CASSRRGDEKLFF.

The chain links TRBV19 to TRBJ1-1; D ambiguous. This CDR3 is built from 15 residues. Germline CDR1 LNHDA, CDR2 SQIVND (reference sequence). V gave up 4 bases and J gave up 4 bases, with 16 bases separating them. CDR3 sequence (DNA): TGTGCCAGTAGTAACGGACGGGCGGGGAGCACTGAAGCTTTCTTT. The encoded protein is CASSNGRAGSTEAFF.

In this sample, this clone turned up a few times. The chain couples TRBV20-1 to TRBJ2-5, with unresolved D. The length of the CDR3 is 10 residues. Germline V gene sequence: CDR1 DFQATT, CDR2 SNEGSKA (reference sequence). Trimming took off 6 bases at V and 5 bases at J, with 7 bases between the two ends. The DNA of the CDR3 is TGCAGTGCGTCGGTTGAGACCCAGTACTTC. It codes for CSASVETQYF.